Described below is a single T cell receptor (beta chain) sequence and its context. Clones were sequenced by immunoSEQ multiplex PCR, and TCRdb holds only the in-frame ones, with some missing. The table records roughly 120,000 clones, 70% to 90% of them present only once. This sample was taken from a study of control samples from healthy donors and cancer patients. Input material: blood. The receptor comes from a man aged 35-49 years in good health.

CDR3 nucleotides: TGTGCCAGCAGCCGCGTTCCCATTACACAGGGGGCGAACACCGGGGAGCTGTTTTTT. Amino acid sequence: CASSRVPITQGANTGELFF. This chain links TRBV7-9 with TRBJ2-2, with 8 bases aligning to TRBD1. The germline V gene encodes CDR1 SEHNR and CDR2 FQNEAQ (reference sequence). The CDR3 consists of 19 residues. Germline trimming cut 5 bases from V and 0 bases from J; bases unmatched to any gene: 14.